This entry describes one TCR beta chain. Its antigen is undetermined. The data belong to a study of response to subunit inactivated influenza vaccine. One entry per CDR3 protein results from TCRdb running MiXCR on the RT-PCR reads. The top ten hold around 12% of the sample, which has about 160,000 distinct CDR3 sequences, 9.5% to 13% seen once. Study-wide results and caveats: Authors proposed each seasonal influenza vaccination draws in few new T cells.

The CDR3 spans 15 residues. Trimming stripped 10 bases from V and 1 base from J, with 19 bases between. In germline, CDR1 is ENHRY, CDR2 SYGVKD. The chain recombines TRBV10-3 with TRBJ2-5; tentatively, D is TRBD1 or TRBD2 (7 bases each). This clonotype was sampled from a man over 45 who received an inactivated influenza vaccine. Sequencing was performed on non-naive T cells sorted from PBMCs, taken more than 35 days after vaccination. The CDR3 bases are TGTGCCACGGGCCGGGGGGACAGCCTCCAAGAGACCCAGTACTTC. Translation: CATGRGDSLQETQYF.